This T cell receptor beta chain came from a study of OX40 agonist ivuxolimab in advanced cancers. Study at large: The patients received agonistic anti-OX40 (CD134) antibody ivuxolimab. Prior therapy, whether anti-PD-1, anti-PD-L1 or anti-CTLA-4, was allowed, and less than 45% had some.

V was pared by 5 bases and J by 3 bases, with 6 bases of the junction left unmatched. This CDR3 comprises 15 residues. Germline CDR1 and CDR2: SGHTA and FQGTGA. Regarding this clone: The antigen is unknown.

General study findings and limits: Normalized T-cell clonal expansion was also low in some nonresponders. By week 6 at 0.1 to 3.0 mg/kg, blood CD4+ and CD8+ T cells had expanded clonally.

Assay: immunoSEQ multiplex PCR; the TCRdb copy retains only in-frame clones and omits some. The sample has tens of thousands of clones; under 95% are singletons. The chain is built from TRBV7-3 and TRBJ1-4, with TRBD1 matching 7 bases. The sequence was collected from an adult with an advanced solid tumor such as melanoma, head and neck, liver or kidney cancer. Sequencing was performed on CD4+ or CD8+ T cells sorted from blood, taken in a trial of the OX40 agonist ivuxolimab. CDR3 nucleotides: TGTGCCAGCAGCCCAGGGGACAGCTCTAATGAAAAACTGTTTTTT. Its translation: CASSPGDSSNEKLFF.